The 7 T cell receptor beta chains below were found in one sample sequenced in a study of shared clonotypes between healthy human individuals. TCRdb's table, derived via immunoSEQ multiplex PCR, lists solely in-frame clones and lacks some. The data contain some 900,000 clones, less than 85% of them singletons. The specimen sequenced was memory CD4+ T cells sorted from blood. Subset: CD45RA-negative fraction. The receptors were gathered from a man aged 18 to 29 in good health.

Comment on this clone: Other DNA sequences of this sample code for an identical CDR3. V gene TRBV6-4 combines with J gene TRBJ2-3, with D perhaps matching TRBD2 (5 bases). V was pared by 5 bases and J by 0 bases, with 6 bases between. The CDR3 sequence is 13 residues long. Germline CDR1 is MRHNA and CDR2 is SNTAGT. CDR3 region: CASSSGSTDTQYF. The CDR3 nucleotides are TGTGCCAGCAGTAGCGGCAGCACAGATACGCAGTATTTT.

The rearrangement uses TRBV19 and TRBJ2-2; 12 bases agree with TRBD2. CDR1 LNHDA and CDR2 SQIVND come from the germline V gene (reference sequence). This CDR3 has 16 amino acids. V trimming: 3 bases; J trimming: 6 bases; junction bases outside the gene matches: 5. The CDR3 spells CASSMRGLAGSGELFF. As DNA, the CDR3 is TGTGCCAGTAGTATGAGAGGACTAGCGGGATCCGGGGAGCTGTTTTTT.

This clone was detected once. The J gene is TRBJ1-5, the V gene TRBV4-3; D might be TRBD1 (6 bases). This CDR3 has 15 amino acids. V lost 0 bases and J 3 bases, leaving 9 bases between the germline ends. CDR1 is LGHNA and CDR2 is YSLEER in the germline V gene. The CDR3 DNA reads TGCGCCAGCAGCCAAGATTGGACAGACAATCAGCCCCAGCATTTT. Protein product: CASSQDWTDNQPQHF.

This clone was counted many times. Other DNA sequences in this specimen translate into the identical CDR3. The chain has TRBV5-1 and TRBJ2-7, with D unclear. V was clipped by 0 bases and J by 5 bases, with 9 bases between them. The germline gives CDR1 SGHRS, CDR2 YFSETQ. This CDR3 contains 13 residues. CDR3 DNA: TGCGCCAGCAGCTTGGGAAGGGCGGACGAGCAGTACTTC. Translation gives CASSLGRADEQYF.

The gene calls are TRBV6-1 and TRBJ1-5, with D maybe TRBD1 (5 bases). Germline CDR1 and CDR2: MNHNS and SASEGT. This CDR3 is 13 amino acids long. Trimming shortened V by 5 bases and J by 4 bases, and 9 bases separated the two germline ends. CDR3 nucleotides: TGTGCCAGCAGTAACGACAGAAATCAGCCCCAGCATTTT. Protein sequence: CASSNDRNQPQHF.

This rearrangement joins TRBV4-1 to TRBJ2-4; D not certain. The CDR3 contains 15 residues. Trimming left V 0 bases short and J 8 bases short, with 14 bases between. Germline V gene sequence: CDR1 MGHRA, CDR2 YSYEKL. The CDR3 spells CASSQDFAGSDIQYF. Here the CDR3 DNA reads TGCGCCAGCAGCCAAGATTTTGCTGGATCGGACATTCAGTACTTC.

In DNA form, the CDR3 reads TGTGCCAGCAACCTTCGCCGGGGGGAGGAGACCCAGTACTTC. This sequence encodes CASNLRRGEETQYF. The chain combines TRBV6-1 with TRBJ2-5; 7 positions match TRBD2. The ends lost 7 bases at V and 5 bases at J; junction bases unmatched: 10. The germline CDR1 and CDR2 sequences are MNHNS and SASEGT. CDR3 length equals 14 residues.